These 22 T cell receptor beta chains were all obtained from the same sample, sequenced in a study of monozygotic twins with inflammatory bowel disease. After re-calling the 5' RACE reads, TCRdb lists one entry per CDR3 protein, DNA absent. In total, the table holds 150,000 to 200,000 distinct CDR3 sequences. What was sequenced was blood. These receptors were collected from a human donor with ulcerative colitis or Crohn's disease, or a healthy co-twin of an affected twin (not recorded which).

This chain links TRBV20-1 with TRBJ1-5; TCRdb names TRBD1, which stays unverified in the absence of DNA. The CDR3 is 15 amino acids. Germline V gives CDR1 DFQATT, CDR2 SNEGSKA (reference sequence). The CDR3 loop is CSAQTSGGDNPPQHF.

This chain connects TRBV5-1 to TRBJ2-1. This CDR3 region has 15 residues. CDR1 and CDR2 from the germline V gene are SGHRS and YFSETQ. The CDR3 here is CASSFNQNNYNEQFF.

The chain uses TRBV18 and TRBJ2-7; no DNA is available, so the TRBD1 call from TCRdb remains unchecked. The CDR3 consists of 14 residues. CDR1 and CDR2 (germline): KGHSH, LQKENI. CDR3 sequence reads: CASSPPLGPLTASF.

The CDR3 protein is CATSDPLGQGALDTQYF. The J gene is TRBJ2-3, the V gene TRBV24-1; without DNA, the TCRdb call of TRBD1 cannot be checked. The CDR3 runs to 17 residues. Germline assignment: CDR1 KGHDR and CDR2 SFDVKD.

The genes are TRBV5-1 and TRBJ1-2; the TRBD1 assignment by TCRdb is unverifiable without DNA. This CDR3 spans 18 amino acids. Germline values: CDR1 SGHRS, CDR2 YFSETQ. The CDR3 loop reads CASSLEPRGPLSNYGYTF. The full variable domain, rest sourced from reference TRBV5-1 and TRBJ1-2, is KAGVTQTPRYLIKTRGQQVTLSCSPISGHRSVSWYQQTPGQGLQFLFEYFSETQRNKGNFPGRFSGRQFSNSRSEMNVSTLELGDSALYLCASSLEPRGPLSNYGYTFGSGTRLTVV.

V is TRBV5-1 and J is TRBJ2-3; TCRdb proposes TRBD2, but this gene call is untestable without DNA. This CDR3 has 16 amino acids. CDR1 and CDR2 from the germline V gene are SGHRS and YFSETQ. The CDR3 sequence: CASSLATSGLTDTQYF. The complete variable domain, with remaining parts taken from reference TRBV5-1 and TRBJ2-3, reads KAGVTQTPRYLIKTRGQQVTLSCSPISGHRSVSWYQQTPGQGLQFLFEYFSETQRNKGNFPGRFSGRQFSNSRSEMNVSTLELGDSALYLCASSLATSGLTDTQYFGPGTRLTVL.

This chain connects TRBV27 to TRBJ2-3; the TCRdb D gene call, TRBD2, has no DNA to confirm it. The V gene's germline CDR1 is MNHEY and CDR2 SMNVEV (reference sequence). The CDR3 is 16 amino acids. The CDR3 loop reads CASSPSGTSGTDTQYF.

The chain has TRBV29-1 and TRBJ2-6. This CDR3 region has 15 residues. CDR1 and CDR2 from the germline V gene are SQVTM and ANQGSEA. The chain's CDR3 is CSVVGYGSGANVLTF.

This rearrangement joins TRBV7-9 to TRBJ1-5; TCRdb's D call of TRBD1 is untestable without DNA. CDR1 is SEHNR and CDR2 is FQNEAQ in the germline V gene (reference sequence). The CDR3 covers 16 residues. CDR3: CASSLGGQGNGQPQHF.

The chain uses TRBV5-6 and TRBJ1-2; checking the TCRdb D call of TRBD1 is not possible without DNA. This CDR3 region has 18 residues. Per germline, CDR1 SGHDT and CDR2 YYEEEE. The CDR3: CASSLGPGRYLSNYGYTF.

The chain uses TRBV19 and TRBJ2-1; TCRdb's D call, TRBD1, is unchecked because there is no DNA. The length of the CDR3 is 13 residues. Germline CDR1 LNHDA, CDR2 SQIVND (reference sequence). The CDR3 loop reads CASSIPQRDEQFF.

This rearrangement joins TRBV5-4 to TRBJ2-7. Germline CDR1 reads SGHNT; CDR2 reads YYREEE (reference sequence). The length of the CDR3 is 13 residues. This chain's CDR3 is CASSWDSRYEQYF.

The genes are TRBV28 and TRBJ1-6; the D gene TCRdb calls, TRBD1, cannot be checked with no DNA. CDR1 MDHEN and CDR2 SYDVKM come from the germline V gene. The CDR3 extends over 16 amino acids. The CDR3 protein is CASSSGGSSYNSPLHF. Full variable domain (missing parts from reference TRBV28 and TRBJ1-6): DVKVTQSSRYLVKRTGEKVFLECVQDMDHENMFWYRQDPGLGLRLIYFSYDVKMKEKGDIPEGYSVSREKKERFSLILESASTNQTSMYLCASSSGGSSYNSPLHFGNGTRLTVT.

This chain links TRBV20-1 with TRBJ2-1. Germline V lookup: CDR1 DFQATT, CDR2 SNEGSKA (reference sequence). CDR3 length: 16 amino acids. The CDR3 loop is CSARDRVTLSYNEQFF.

The gene calls are TRBV20-1 and TRBJ2-4; TCRdb returns TRBD2, unconfirmable since there is no DNA. CDR3 size: 17 residues. CDR1 and CDR2 (germline): DFQATT, SNEGSKA (reference sequence). This chain's CDR3 is CSASEGGTPWAKNIQYF.

The genes are TRBV11-1 and TRBJ1-1; the TRBD1 assignment by TCRdb is unverifiable without DNA. The CDR3 contains 14 residues. Germline V CDR1 and CDR2: SGHAT, FQDESV (reference sequence). The CDR3 loop reads CASSPYRGNTEAFF.

The V and J genes are TRBV7-3 and TRBJ2-2; TCRdb calls TRBD1, which cannot be checked without DNA. The CDR3 runs 15 residues. Germline loops: CDR1 SGHTA, CDR2 FQGTGA. CDR3 residues: CASSPRGGITGELFF.

This chain joins TRBV14 and TRBJ1-4. CDR3 length equals 14 residues. Germline values: CDR1 SGHDN, CDR2 FVKESK. This chain's CDR3 is CASSHKVKSEKLFF.

CDR3 loop: CASSPYRLAVHNEQFF. The chain links TRBV7-3 to TRBJ2-1; TCRdb outputs TRBD2, but without DNA this stays unchecked. Germline assignment: CDR1 SGHTA and CDR2 FQGTGA. The CDR3 is made up of 16 amino acids. Variable domain in full (rest from reference TRBV7-3 and TRBJ2-1): GAGVSQTPSNKVTEKGKYVELRCDPISGHTALYWYRQSLGQGPEFLIYFQGTGAADDSGLPNDRFFAVRPEGSVSTLKIQRTERGDSAVYLCASSPYRLAVHNEQFFGPGTRLTVL.

The chain couples TRBV18 to TRBJ2-7; TCRdb gives TRBD1 as the D gene, but with no DNA this cannot be confirmed. Germline V gene lookup returns CDR1 KGHSH and CDR2 LQKENI. This CDR3 has 13 residues. CDR3 residues: CASSLDRGGEQYF.

V usage is TRBV7-9 and J usage is TRBJ1-2; TCRdb calls TRBD1, which cannot be checked without DNA. The CDR3 runs to 15 residues. Germline CDR1 and CDR2: SEHNR and FQNEAQ (reference sequence). The CDR3 region is CASSFTRQAHYGYTF.

V is TRBV20-1 and J is TRBJ2-2. There are 14 residues in the CDR3. Germline CDR1 reads DFQATT; CDR2 reads SNEGSKA (reference sequence). The CDR3: CSAREHRNTGELFF.